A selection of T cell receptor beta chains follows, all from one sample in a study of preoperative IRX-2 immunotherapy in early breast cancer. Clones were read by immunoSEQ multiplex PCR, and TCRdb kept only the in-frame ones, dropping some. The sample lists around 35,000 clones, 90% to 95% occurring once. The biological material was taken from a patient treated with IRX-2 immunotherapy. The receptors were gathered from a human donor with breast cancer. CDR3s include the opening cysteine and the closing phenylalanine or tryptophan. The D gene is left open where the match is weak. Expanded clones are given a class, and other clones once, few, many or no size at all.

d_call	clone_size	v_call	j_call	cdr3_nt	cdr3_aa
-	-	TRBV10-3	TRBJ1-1	TGTGCCATCAGTGACAGTATGAACACTGAAGCTTTCTTT	CAISDSMNTEAFF
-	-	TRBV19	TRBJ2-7	TGTGCCAGTAGTAACGGCGGGCAATTTTACGAGCAGTACTTC	CASSNGGQFYEQYF
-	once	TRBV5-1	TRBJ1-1	TGCGCCAGCAGCTTACTCCTACCCATGAACACTGAAGCTTTCTTT	CASSLLLPMNTEAFF
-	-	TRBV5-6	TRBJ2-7	TGTGCCAGCAGCTTGGTGGGCAGCGAGCAGTACTTC	CASSLVGSEQYF
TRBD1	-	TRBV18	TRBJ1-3	TGTGCCAGCTCACGGTCGACAGGGGACGGAAACACCATATATTTT	CASSRSTGDGNTIYF
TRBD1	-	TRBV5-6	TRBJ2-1	TGTGCCAGCAGCGTGGCCCATGGACAGGGGGGTCTCAATGAGCAGTTCTTC	CASSVAHGQGGLNEQFF
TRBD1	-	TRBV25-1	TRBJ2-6	TGTGCCAGCAGTGAAGGGACAGGGTATGGGGCCAACGTCCTGACTTTC	CASSEGTGYGANVLTF
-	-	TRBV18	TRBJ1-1	TGTGCCAGCTCTCCGATAGGGGGTGAGAACACTGAAGCTTTCTTT	CASSPIGGENTEAFF
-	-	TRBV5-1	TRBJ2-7	TGCGCCAGCAGCTGGCCCCGGGACCATACCTCCTACGAGCAGTACTTC	CASSWPRDHTSYEQYF
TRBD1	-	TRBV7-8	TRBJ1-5	TGTGCCAGCAGCAACAGGGGAAGTCAGCCCCAGCATTTT	CASSNRGSQPQHF
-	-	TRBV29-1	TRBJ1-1	TGCAGCGTTATACAGAACTCTGAAGCTTTCTTT	CSVIQNSEAFF
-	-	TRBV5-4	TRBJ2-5	TGTGCCAGCAGCCTACAGCTCCTAGAGACCCAGTACTTC	CASSLQLLETQYF
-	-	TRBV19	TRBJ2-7	TGTGCCAGTAGTACCTACGGGGGCGGGACCACCTACGAGCAGTACTTC	CASSTYGGGTTYEQYF
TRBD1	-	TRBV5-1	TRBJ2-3	TGCGCCAGCACAGGGGGCGCCTCCGGGAGCACAGATACGCAGTATTTT	CASTGGASGSTDTQYF
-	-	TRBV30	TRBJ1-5	TGTGCCTGGAGCCCGGTGTATAGCAATCAGCCCCAGCATTTT	CAWSPVYSNQPQHF
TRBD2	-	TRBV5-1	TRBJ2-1	TGCGCCAGCAAATTTAATCCAGCGGGGAGAAACAATGAGCAGTTCTTC	CASKFNPAGRNNEQFF
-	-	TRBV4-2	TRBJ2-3	TGTGCCAGCAGCCAGGCAGGCCGGGATCAGGCAGATACGCAGTATTTT	CASSQAGRDQADTQYF
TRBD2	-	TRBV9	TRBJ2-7	TGTGCCAGCAGCGTAGAAGCGGGGCCTTCCTACGAGCAGTACTTC	CASSVEAGPSYEQYF
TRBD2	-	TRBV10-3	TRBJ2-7	TGTGCCATCAGTACAGGGACTAGGGTGTGGGACGAGCAGTACTTC	CAISTGTRVWDEQYF
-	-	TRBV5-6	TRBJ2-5	TGTGCCAGCAGCTACCTGGGACCGCACCAAGAGACCCAGTACTTC	CASSYLGPHQETQYF
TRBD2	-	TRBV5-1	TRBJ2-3	TGCGCCAGCAGCTATACAAGCGGGGGCGGGGATACGCAGTATTTT	CASSYTSGGGDTQYF
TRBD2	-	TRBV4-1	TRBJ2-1	TGCGCCAGCAGCCAACTAGCGGGGGGGGACAATGAGCAGTTCTTC	CASSQLAGGDNEQFF
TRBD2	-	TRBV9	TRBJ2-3	TGTGCCAGCAGCGGGGGACTAGCGGGAGCGCTAGATACGCAGTATTTT	CASSGGLAGALDTQYF
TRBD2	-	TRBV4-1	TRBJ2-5	TGCGCCAGCAGCCCGGGACTAGCGGGAGGTTTAGAGACCCAGTACTTC	CASSPGLAGGLETQYF
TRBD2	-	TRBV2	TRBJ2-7	TGTGCCAGCAGTGTCAGCGGGAAGATGGGCGAGCAGTACTTC	CASSVSGKMGEQYF
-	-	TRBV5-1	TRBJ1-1	TGCGCCAGCAGCTTCGACCCTCAAGTGAACACTGAAGCTTTCTTT	CASSFDPQVNTEAFF
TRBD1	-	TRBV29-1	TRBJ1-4	TGCAGCGTTGCAGACAGGGCCGGGGGGGAAAAACTGTTTTTT	CSVADRAGGEKLFF
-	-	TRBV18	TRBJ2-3	TGTGCCAGCTCACCCACAGATACGCAGTATTTT	CASSPTDTQYF
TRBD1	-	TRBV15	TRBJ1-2	TGTGCCACCAGCAGAGGACAGGGGTTTGGCTACACCTTC	CATSRGQGFGYTF
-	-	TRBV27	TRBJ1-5	TGTGCCAGCAGTTTAGCGGGCGTCGGGCAGCCCCAGCATTTT	CASSLAGVGQPQHF
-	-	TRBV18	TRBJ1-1	TGTGCCAGCTCAGGGGCGCATGAGGCTGAAGCTTTCTTT	CASSGAHEAEAFF
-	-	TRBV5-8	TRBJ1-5	TGTGCCAGCAGCTTGGAGGACTGGTATAGCAATCAGCCCCAGCATTTT	CASSLEDWYSNQPQHF
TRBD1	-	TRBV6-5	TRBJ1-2	TGTGCCAGCAGGGCAGGGGGATATGGCTACACCTTC	CASRAGGYGYTF
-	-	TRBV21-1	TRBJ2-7	TGTGCCAGCAGCAAAGAGGGGGACAGGGTCCACGAGCAGTACTTC	CASSKEGDRVHEQYF
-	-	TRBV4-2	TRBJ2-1	TGTGCCAGCAGCCAAGATGAGTGGGCGTACAATGAGCAGTTCTTC	CASSQDEWAYNEQFF
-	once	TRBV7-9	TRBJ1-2	TGTGCCAGCAGCTTACTTACAGCCTATGGCTACACCTTC	CASSLLTAYGYTF
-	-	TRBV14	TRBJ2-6	TGTGCCAGCAGTGCAGGAGGGGCTGGGGCCAACGTCCTGACTTTC	CASSAGGAGANVLTF
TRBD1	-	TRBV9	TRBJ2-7	TGTGCCAGCAGCGTAGAAAGTCAGGGGGCCCCCTACGAGCAGTACTTC	CASSVESQGAPYEQYF
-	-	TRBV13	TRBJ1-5	TGTGCCAGCAGCTTAAGGGGCCAGCCCCAGCATTTT	CASSLRGQPQHF
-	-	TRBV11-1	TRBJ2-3	TGTGCCAGCAGCCCCGGTGGATCGGCTAGCACAGATACGCAGTATTTT	CASSPGGSASTDTQYF
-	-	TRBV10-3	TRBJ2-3	TGTGCCATCAGTGACCTAGGACTCAAAGGCACAGATACGCAGTATTTT	CAISDLGLKGTDTQYF
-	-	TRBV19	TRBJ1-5	TGTGCCAGTACTCTTCGACCCCTCGATGGCAATCAGCCCCAGCATTTT	CASTLRPLDGNQPQHF
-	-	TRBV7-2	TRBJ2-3	TGTGCCAGCACCCCCGCGTACACAGATACGCAGTATTTT	CASTPAYTDTQYF
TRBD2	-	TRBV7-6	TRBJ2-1	TGTGCCAGCAGCCCACGGACTAGCGGGGGTCCTCCTTACAATGAGCAGTTCTTC	CASSPRTSGGPPYNEQFF
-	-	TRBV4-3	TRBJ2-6	TGCGCCAGCAGCCAACCGGGACGGACTTCTGGGGCCAACGTCCTGACTTTC	CASSQPGRTSGANVLTF
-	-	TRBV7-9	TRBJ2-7	TGTGCCAGCAGCTTAGGGGCAGGCCCTTCCTACGAGCAGTACTTC	CASSLGAGPSYEQYF